The clone carrying this T cell receptor beta chain was counted a few times. Antigen: not known. The authors amplified TCR beta CDR3 from genomic DNA using two-round multiplex PCR. Primers specific to each TRBV and TRBJ gene were used in first-round PCR. As the PCR entered its second round, universal primers were used. Using its own MiXCR run on the multiplex PCR reads, TCRdb lists one record per CDR3 protein. The sample records tens of thousands of distinct CDR3 sequences, about 26% being singletons. The sample originates from a study of prognosis after radiotherapy for stage I lung cancer. Overall study results and limits: The way patients used TRBV and TRBJ genes reportedly differed depending on whether they had metastases.

Germline V gene data show CDR1 as LGHDT and CDR2 as YNNKEL (reference sequence). This CDR3 comprises 15 residues. V trimming: 7 bases; J trimming: 2 bases; junction bases outside the gene matches: 4. The chain has TRBV3-1 and TRBJ2-1; TRBD2 matches 11 bases. The sequence was collected from a donor over 45 with non-small cell lung cancer. The material was PBMCs, obtained before or after stereotactic body radiation therapy (not recorded which). The CDR3 bases are TGTGCCAGCACCCATAGCGGGGGGGCCTACAATGAGCAGTTCTTC. As protein: CASTHSGGAYNEQFF.